This TCR beta chain was captured in a study of T cells in Graves' hyperthyroidism and ophthalmopathy. Study-level information: Pretreatment peripheral blood was obtained at initial diagnosis. Points from the study as a whole: Among clonotypes expanded in thyroid above 0.001, most were also found in blood.

RNA transcripts gave rise to amplified TCR beta CDR3 regions. Initially, a first-round RT-PCR of the TCR CDR3 employed the HTBI primer set. TCRdb reprocessed the multiplex PCR reads via MiXCR and lists one record per CDR3 protein. The sample has fewer than 650,000 distinct CDR3 sequences; about 15% are singletons. The V and J ends lost 3 bases and 7 bases, in that order; junction bases with no gene match: 5. Germline V gene lookup returns CDR1 SGHAT and CDR2 FQDESV (reference sequence). The CDR3 is made up of 15 amino acids. This clonotype has ten or more counts. Its antigen is currently unknown. It was around 11 ml of fresh peripheral blood that supplied the PBMCs.

Sequencing was done on a sample of blood. The clonotype comes from a woman in her 40s with Graves' hyperthyroidism. This sequence joins TRBV11-1 and TRBJ2-1; TRBD2 aligns across 11 bases. DNA for the CDR3: TGTGCCAGCAGCTTTAGCGGGAGGGCCGAGAATGAGCAGTTCTTC. This translates into CASSFSGRAENEQFF.